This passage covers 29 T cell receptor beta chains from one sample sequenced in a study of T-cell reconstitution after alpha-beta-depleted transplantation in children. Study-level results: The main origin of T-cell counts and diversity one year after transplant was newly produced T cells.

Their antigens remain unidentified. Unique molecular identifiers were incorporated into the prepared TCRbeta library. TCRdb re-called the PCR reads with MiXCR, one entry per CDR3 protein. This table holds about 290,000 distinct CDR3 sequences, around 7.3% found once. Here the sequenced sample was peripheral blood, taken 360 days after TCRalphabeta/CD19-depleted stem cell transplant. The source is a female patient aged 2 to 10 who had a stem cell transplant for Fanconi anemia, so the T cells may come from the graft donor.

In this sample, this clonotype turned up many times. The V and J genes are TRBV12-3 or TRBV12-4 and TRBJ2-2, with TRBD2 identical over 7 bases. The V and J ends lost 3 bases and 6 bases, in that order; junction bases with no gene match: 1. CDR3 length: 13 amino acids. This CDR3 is CASSLTSPGELFF. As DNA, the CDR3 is TGTGCCAGCAGTTTGACTAGCCCCGGGGAGCTGTTTTTT.

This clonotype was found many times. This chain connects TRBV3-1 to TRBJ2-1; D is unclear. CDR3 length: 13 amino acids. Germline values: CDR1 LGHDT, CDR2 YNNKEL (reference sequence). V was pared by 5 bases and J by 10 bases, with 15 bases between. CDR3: CASSEVYRDEQFF. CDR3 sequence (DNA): TGTGCCAGCAGCGAAGTTTATCGCGACGAGCAGTTCTTC.

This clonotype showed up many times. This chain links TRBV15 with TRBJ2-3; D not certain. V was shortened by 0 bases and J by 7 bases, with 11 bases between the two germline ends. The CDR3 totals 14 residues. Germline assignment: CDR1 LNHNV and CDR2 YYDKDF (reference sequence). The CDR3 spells CATSRDLEVHTQYF. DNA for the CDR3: TGTGCCACCAGCAGAGATTTAGAGGTACATACGCAGTATTTT. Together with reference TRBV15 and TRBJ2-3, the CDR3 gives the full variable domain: DAMVIQNPRYQVTQFGKPVTLSCSQTLNHNVMYWYQQKSSQAPKLLFHYYDKDFNNEADTPDNFQSRRPNTSFCFLDIRSPGLGDTAMYLCATSRDLEVHTQYFGPGTRLTVL.

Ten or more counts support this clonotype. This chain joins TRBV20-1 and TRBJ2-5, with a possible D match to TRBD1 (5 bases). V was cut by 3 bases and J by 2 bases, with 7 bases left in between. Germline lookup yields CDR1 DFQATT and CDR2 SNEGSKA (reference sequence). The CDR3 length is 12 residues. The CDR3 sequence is CSASRGQETQYF. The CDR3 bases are TGCAGTGCTAGTAGGGGTCAAGAGACCCAGTACTTC.

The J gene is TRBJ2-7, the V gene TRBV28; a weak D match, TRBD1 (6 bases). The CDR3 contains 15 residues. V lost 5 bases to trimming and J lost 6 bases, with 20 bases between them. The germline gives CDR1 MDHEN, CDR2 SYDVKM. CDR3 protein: CASSPPLTGPGEQYF. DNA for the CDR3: TGTGCCAGCAGTCCCCCCTTGACAGGCCCCGGCGAGCAGTACTTC.

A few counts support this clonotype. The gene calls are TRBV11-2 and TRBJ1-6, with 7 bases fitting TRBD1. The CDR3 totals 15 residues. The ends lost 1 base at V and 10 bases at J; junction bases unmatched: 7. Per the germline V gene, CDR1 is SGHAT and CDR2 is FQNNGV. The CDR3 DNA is TGTGCCAGCAGCTTAGTGTTGACAGGGAGGTCACCCCTCCACTTT. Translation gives CASSLVLTGRSPLHF.

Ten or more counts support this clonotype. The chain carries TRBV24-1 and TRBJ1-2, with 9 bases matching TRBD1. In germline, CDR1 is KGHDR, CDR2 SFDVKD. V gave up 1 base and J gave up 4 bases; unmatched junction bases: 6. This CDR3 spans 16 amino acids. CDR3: CATSDLSDRGIYGYTF. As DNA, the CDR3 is TGTGCCACCAGTGATTTATCGGACAGGGGAATCTATGGCTACACCTTC.

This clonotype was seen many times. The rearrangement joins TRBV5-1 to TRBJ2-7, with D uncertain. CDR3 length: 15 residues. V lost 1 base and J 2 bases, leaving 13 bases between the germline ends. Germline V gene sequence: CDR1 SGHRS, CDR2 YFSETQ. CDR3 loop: CASSLFSGVAYEQYF. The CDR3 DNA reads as TGCGCCAGCAGCTTGTTTTCTGGGGTAGCCTACGAGCAGTACTTC.

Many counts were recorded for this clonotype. CDR3 DNA: TGTGCCAGCAGCGTTACTACCGGGGCAGGGGTTGACATTCAGTACTTC. Its translation is CASSVTTGAGVDIQYF. The rearrangement joins TRBV9 to TRBJ2-4; D might be TRBD1 (6 bases). V lost 2 bases and J lost 8, with 20 bases in between. The germline gives CDR1 SGDLS, CDR2 YYNGEE. This CDR3 comprises 16 residues. The variable domain in full, completed from reference TRBV9 and TRBJ2-4, reads DSGVTQTPKHLITATGQRVTLRCSPRSGDLSVYWYQQSLDQGLQFLIQYYNGEERAKGNILERFSAQQFPDLHSELNLSSLELGDSALYFCASSVTTGAGVDIQYFGAGTRLSVL.

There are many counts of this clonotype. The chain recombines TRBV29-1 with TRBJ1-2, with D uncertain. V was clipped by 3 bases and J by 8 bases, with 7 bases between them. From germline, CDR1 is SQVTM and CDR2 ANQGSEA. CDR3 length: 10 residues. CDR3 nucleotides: TGCAGCGTTGATCATACAGGCTACACCTTC. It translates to CSVDHTGYTF.

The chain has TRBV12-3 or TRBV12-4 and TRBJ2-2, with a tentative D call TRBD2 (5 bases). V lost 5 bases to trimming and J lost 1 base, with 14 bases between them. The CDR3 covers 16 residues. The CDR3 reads CASSPAFGLNTGELFF. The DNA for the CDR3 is TGTGCCAGCAGTCCCGCCTTCGGACTGAACACCGGGGAGCTGTTTTTT.

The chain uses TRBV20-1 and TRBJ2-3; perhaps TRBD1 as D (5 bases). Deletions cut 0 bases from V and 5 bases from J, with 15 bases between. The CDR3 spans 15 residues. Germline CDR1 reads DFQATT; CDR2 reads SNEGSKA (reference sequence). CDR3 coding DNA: TGCAGTGCTAGAGATCCCAGGGCACACAGAGATACGCAGTATTTT. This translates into CSARDPRAHRDTQYF.

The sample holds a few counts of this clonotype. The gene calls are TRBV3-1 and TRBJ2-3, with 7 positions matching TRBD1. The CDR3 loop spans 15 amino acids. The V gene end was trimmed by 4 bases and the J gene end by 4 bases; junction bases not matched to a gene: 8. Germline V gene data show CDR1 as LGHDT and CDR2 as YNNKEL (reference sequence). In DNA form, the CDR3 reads TGTGCCAGCAGCCCTCTAAGGGGGCGTTCAGATACGCAGTATTTT. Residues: CASSPLRGRSDTQYF.

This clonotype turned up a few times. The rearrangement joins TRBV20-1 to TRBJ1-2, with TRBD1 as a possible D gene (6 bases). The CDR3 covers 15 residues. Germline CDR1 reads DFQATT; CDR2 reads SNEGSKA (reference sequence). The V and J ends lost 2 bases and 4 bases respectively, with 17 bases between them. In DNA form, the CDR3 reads TGCAGTGCTAGAATGGGGCAGGGGATCAGCTATGGCTACACCTTC. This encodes CSARMGQGISYGYTF.

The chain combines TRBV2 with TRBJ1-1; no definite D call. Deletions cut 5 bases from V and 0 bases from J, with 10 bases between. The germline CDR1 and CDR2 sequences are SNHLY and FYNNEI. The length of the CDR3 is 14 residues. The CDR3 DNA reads TGTGCCAGCAGTCCTACGATCATGAACACTGAAGCTTTCTTT. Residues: CASSPTIMNTEAFF.

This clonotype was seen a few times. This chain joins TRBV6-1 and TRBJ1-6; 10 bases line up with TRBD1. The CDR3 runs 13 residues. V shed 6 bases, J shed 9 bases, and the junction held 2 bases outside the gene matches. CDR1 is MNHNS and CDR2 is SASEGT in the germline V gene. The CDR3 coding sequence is TGTGCCAGCAGGACAGGGGGCTTTTCACCCCTCCACTTT. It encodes CASRTGGFSPLHF.

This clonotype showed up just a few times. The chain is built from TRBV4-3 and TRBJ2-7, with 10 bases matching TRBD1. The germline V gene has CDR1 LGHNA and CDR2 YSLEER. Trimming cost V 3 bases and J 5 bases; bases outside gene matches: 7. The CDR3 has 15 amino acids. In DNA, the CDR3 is TGCGCCAGCAGCCAGGGACAGGGGTTTCTCAACGAGCAGTACTTC. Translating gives CASSQGQGFLNEQYF.

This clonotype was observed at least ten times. The CDR3 DNA sequence: TGTGCCAGCAGTCATACCCCAAGAGACAGGGGACGGGAGCCCCAGCATTTT. Protein product: CASSHTPRDRGREPQHF. This chain links TRBV12-3 or TRBV12-4 with TRBJ1-5; 8 bases are shared with TRBD1. The trim removed 5 bases at V and 8 bases at J, leaving 17 bases unmatched. CDR3 size: 17 residues.

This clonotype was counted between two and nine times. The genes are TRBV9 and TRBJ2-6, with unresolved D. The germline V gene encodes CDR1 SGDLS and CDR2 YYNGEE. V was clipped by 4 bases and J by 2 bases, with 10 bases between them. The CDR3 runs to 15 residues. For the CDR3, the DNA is TGTGCCAGCAGCATCGGAACCCCTGGGGCCAACGTCCTGACTTTC. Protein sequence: CASSIGTPGANVLTF.

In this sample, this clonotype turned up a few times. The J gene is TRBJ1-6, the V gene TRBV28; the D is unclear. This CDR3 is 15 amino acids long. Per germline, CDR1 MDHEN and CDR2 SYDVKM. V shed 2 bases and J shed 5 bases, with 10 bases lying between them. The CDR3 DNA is TGTGCCAGCAGTTTAAGATCGGGGAATAATTCACCCCTCCACTTT. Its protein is CASSLRSGNNSPLHF.

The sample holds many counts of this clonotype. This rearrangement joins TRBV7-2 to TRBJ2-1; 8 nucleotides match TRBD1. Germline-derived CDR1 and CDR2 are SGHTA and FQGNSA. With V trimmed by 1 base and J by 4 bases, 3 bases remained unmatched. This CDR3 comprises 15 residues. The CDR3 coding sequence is TGTGCCAGCAGCTTAGGACAGGGGAGATACAATGAGCAGTTCTTC. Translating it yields CASSLGQGRYNEQFF.

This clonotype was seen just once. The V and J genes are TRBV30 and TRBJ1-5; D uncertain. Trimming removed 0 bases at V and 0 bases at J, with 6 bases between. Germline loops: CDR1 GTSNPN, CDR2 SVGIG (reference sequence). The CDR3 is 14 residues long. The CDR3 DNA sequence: TGTGCCTGGAGTGTAGTGTCTAGCAATCAGCCCCAGCATTTT. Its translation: CAWSVVSSNQPQHF.

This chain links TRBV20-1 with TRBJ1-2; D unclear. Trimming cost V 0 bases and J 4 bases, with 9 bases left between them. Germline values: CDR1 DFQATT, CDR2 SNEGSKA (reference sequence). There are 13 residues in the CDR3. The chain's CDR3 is CSARDLGGYGYTF. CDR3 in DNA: TGCAGTGCTAGAGATCTGGGCGGCTATGGCTACACCTTC.

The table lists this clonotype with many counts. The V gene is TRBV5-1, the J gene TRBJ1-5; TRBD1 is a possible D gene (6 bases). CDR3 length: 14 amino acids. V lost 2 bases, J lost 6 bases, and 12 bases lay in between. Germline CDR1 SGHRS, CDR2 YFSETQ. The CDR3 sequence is CASSFSGAGQPQHF. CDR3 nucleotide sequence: TGCGCCAGCAGCTTTTCAGGGGCAGGTCAGCCCCAGCATTTT.

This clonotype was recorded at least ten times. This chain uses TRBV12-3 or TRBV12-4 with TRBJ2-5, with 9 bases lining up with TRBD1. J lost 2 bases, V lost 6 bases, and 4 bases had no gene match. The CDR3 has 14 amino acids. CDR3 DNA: TGTGCCAGCAGCACCGGGACAGGGCAAGAGACCCAGTACTTC. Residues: CASSTGTGQETQYF.

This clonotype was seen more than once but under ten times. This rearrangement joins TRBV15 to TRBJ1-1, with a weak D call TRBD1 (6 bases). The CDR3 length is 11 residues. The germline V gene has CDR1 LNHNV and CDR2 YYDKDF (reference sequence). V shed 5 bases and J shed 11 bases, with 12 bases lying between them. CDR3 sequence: CATSGGGWAFF. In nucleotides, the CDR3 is TGTGCCACCAGCGGAGGGGGGTGGGCTTTCTTT.

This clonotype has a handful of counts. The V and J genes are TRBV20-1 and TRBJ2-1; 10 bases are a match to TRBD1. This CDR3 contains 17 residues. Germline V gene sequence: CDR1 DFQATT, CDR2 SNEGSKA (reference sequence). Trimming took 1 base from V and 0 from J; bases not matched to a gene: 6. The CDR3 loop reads CSARGGGDRGSYNEQFF. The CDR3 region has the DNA TGCAGTGCTAGAGGAGGAGGGGACAGGGGCTCCTACAATGAGCAGTTCTTC.

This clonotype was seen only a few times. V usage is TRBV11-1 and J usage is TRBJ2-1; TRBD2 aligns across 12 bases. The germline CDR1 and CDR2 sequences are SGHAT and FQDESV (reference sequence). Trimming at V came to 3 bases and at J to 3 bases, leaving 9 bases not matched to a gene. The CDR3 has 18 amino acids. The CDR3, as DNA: TGTGCCAGCAGCTTCACTAGCGGGGGGAAACACCTCTACAATGAGCAGTTCTTC. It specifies CASSFTSGGKHLYNEQFF.

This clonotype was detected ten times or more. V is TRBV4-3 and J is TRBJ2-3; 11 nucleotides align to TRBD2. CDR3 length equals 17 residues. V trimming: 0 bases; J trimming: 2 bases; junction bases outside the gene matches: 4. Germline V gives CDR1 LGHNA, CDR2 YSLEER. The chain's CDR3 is CASSQELAGDLTDTQYF. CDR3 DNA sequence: TGCGCCAGCAGCCAAGAACTAGCGGGGGACCTCACAGATACGCAGTATTTT.